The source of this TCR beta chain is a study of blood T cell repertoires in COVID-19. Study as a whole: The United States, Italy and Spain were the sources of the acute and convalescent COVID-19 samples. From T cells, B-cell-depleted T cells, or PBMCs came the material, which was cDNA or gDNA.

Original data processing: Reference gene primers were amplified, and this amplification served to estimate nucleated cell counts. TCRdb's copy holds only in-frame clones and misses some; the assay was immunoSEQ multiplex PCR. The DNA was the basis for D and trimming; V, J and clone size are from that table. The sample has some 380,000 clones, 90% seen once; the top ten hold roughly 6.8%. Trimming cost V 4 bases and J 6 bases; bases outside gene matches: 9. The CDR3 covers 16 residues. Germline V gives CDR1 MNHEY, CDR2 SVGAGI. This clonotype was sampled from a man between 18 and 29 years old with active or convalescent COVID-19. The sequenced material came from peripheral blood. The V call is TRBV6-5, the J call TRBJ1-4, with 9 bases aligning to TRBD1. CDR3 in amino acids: CASSSVRWDRDEKLFF. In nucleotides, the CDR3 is TGTGCCAGCAGTTCCGTCCGGTGGGACAGGGATGAAAAACTGTTTTTT.